The 14 T cell receptor beta chains below come from one sample, sequenced in a study of T cells in women clearing cervical HPV infection. Sequencing was performed with immunoSEQ multiplex PCR; in TCRdb, only in-frame clones are kept and a portion is missing. The sample includes roughly 20,000 clones. The material sequenced was blood buffy coat. Every receptor here comes from a woman between 18 and 70 years old with a cervical HPV16 infection that either progressed to CIN3+ or cleared (not recorded which).

A word on this clone: Coverage ceases 3 residues before the CDR3 finishes, and the germline J gene fills in the end. The rearrangement links TRBV6-2 or TRBV6-3 to TRBJ2-6; D is uncertain. CDR3 length: 15 amino acids. Germline lookup yields CDR1 MNHEY and CDR2 SVGEGT. Trimming pared 2 bases from V and 2 bases from J, leaving 7 bases between. CDR3 DNA, as far as it was read: TGTGCCAGCAGTTACCGCCCAGCTGGGGCCAACGTC. It encodes CASSYRPAGANV. The full CDR3 sequence reads CASSYRPAGANVLTF.

A note on this clone: The read ends 3 residues shy of where the CDR3 ends; the end is completed using the germline J gene. This chain uses TRBV6-2 or TRBV6-3 with TRBJ2-2, with TRBD2 matching 9 bases. Germline loops: CDR1 MNHEY, CDR2 SVGEGT. V trimming: 0 bases; J trimming: 9 bases; junction bases outside the gene matches: 8. The CDR3 length is 16 residues. This CDR3 reads CASSYSRGGAKRELFF. The sequenced part of the CDR3 DNA is TGTGCCAGCAGTTACTCTCGCGGGGGGGCGAAAAGGGAG.

On this clone itself: Read coverage stops 3 residues before the CDR3 terminus; the germline J gene supplies the remainder. This chain connects TRBV7-4 to TRBJ1-2; D not resolved. Germline V gene lookup returns CDR1 SGHVT and CDR2 SQSDAQ. The CDR3 covers 16 residues. CDR3: CASSPGEDDSTDTYTF. Partial CDR3 DNA: TGTGCCAGCAGCCCCGGGGAGGATGATAGCACAGATACC.

The CDR3 here is CASSPGQQETQYF. CDR3 bases read: TGTGCCAGCAGCCCGGGACAGCAAGAGACC. The chain carries TRBV14 and TRBJ2-5; 7 bases align to TRBD1. Coverage ceases 3 residues before the CDR3 finishes, and the germline J gene fills in the end. Germline CDR1 SGHDN, CDR2 FVKESK. The J segment lost 2 bases and the V segment lost 4 bases, leaving 1 base of the junction unmatched. CDR3 length: 13 amino acids.

Details on this clone: One end of the junction varies from germline; a read error may be responsible. Coverage ceases 3 residues before the CDR3 finishes, and the germline J gene fills in the end. V usage is TRBV7-3 and J usage is TRBJ1-2, with D uncertain. In germline, CDR1 is SGHTA, CDR2 FQGTGA. CDR3 length: 19 residues. The CDR3 is CASTLTVSPGLVSYNDYTF. CDR3 DNA, as far as it was read: TGTGCCAGCACCTTAACAGTTTCCCCAGGCCTTGTCTCCTACAATGAC. The complete variable domain, with remaining parts taken from reference TRBV7-3 and TRBJ1-2, reads GAGVSQTPSNKVTEKGKYVELRCDPISGHTALYWYRQSLGQGPEFLIYFQGTGAADDSGLPNDRFFAVRPEGSVSTLKIQRTERGDSAVYLCASTLTVSPGLVSYNDYTFGSGTRLTVV.

Note on this clone: The CDR3 goes on 3 residues after the read ends, and that part is filled in from the germline J gene. V and J are TRBV18 and TRBJ2-5, with TRBD1 matching over 9 bases. Germline V CDR1 and CDR2: KGHSH, LQKENI. There are 16 residues in the CDR3. The J segment lost 4 bases and the V segment lost 1 base, leaving 7 bases of the junction unmatched. The CDR3 reads CASSPLVQGAGETQYF. The sequenced part of the CDR3 DNA is TGTGCCAGCTCACCACTTGTACAGGGGGCAGGAGAGACC. The whole variable domain, remainder taken from reference TRBV18 and TRBJ2-5, is NAGVMQNPRHLVRRRGQEARLRCSPMKGHSHVYWYRQLPEEGLKFMVYLQKENIIDESGMPKERFSAEFPKEGPSILRIQQVVRGDSAAYFCASSPLVQGAGETQYFGPGTRLLVL.

Regarding this clone: The DNA ends 3 residues before the CDR3 does, and the rest of the CDR3 is filled in from the germline J gene. The J gene is TRBJ1-3, the V gene TRBV20-1; D remains unclear. V lost 5 bases, J lost 5 bases, and 13 bases lay in between. The germline CDR1 and CDR2 sequences are DFQATT and SNEGSKA (reference sequence). The CDR3 covers 13 residues. The sequenced part of the CDR3 DNA is TGCAGTGCTTACCCGGGCGGGAGAAACACC. Translated, it gives CSAYPGGRNT. The CDR3, in full, reads CSAYPGGRNTIYF.

With regard to this clone: The read halts 3 residues ahead of the CDR3 end, with the missing end drawn from the germline J gene. This chain links TRBV30 with TRBJ1-1; maybe TRBD1 (5 bases). Germline V CDR1 and CDR2: GTSNPN, SVGIG (reference sequence). CDR3 size: 13 residues. Trimming cost V 3 bases and J 0 bases, with 8 bases left between them. The CDR3 is CAWSRTMNTEAFF. The part of the CDR3 DNA that was read is TGTGCCTGGAGCCGGACAATGAACACTGAA.

About this clone: The read ends 3 residues before the CDR3 terminus; that terminus is restored from the germline J gene. This sequence joins TRBV18 and TRBJ2-7; 7 nucleotides agree with TRBD1. CDR1 KGHSH and CDR2 LQKENI come from the germline V gene. The CDR3 is 17 amino acids. V lost 1 base, J lost 2 bases, and 11 bases stayed unmatched. The CDR3 bases that were read are TGTGCCAGCTCACCACGTTCAGGCCGGGACAGTACCTACGAG. Translating it yields CASSPRSGRDSTYE. From start to end, the CDR3 is CASSPRSGRDSTYEQYF.

Notes on this clone: The read ends 3 residues shy of where the CDR3 ends; the end is completed using the germline J gene. This sequence joins TRBV10-3 and TRBJ1-6; D ambiguous. The CDR3 is 15 residues long. Germline CDR1 ENHRY, CDR2 SYGVKD. The ends were cut back, 3 bases at V and 6 bases at J, with 12 bases in the middle. Incomplete CDR3 DNA: TGTGCCATCAGTGATAAAGGGCCAGCTAATTCACCC. It translates to CAISDKGPANSP. Given in full, the CDR3 is CAISDKGPANSPLHF.

Points on this clone: The read ends 3 residues before the CDR3 terminus; that terminus is restored from the germline J gene. The genes are TRBV20-1 and TRBJ1-5, with a weak D call TRBD1 (6 bases). Trimming cost V 1 base and J 5 bases, with 12 bases left between them. The CDR3 spans 14 residues. Germline V CDR1 and CDR2: DFQATT, SNEGSKA (reference sequence). The covered CDR3 bases are TGCAGTGCTAGAGGCAGGGGTCGGGATCAGCCC. This sequence encodes CSARGRGRDQP. The CDR3 in its entirety is CSARGRGRDQPQHF.

Remarks on this clone: The observed sequence ends 3 residues before the CDR3 terminus, with the missing tail filled in from the germline J gene. This rearrangement joins TRBV5-1 to TRBJ2-1; TRBD1 agrees at 8 bases. J gave up 3 bases and V 4 bases, and 12 bases lay outside the gene matches. This CDR3 has 17 residues. CDR1 is SGHRS, CDR2 YFSETQ, per germline. The CDR3 is CASSMFGDRSSYNEQFF. The part of the CDR3 DNA that was read is TGCGCCAGCAGCATGTTTGGGGACAGGAGTAGCTACAATGAG.

Details on this clone: Read sequence stops 3 residues before the CDR3 end, and the germline J gene provides the missing end. The rearrangement joins TRBV9 to TRBJ2-1; perhaps TRBD1 as D (5 bases). Per germline, CDR1 SGDLS and CDR2 YYNGEE. V was clipped by 7 bases and J by 6 bases, with 14 bases between them. This CDR3 is built from 13 residues. The CDR3 DNA, read in part, is TGTGCCAGCGGAGTCCCTAGGGGCAATGAG. Its protein product is CASGVPRGNE. The complete CDR3 protein is CASGVPRGNEQFF.

Comment on this clone: The read finishes 3 residues shy of the CDR3 end, and the germline J gene is used to complete it. The J gene is TRBJ1-5, the V gene TRBV4-1; D is perhaps TRBD1 (5 bases). V was pared by 3 bases and J by 9 bases, with 27 bases between. The CDR3 runs to 18 residues. Germline-derived CDR1 and CDR2 are MGHRA and YSYEKL. The covered CDR3 bases are TGCGCCAGCAGCCATATAATGGGGGGAGTCTCGGGTCGGTTGCCC. Its translation: CASSHIMGGVSGRLP. The complete CDR3 protein is CASSHIMGGVSGRLPQHF.